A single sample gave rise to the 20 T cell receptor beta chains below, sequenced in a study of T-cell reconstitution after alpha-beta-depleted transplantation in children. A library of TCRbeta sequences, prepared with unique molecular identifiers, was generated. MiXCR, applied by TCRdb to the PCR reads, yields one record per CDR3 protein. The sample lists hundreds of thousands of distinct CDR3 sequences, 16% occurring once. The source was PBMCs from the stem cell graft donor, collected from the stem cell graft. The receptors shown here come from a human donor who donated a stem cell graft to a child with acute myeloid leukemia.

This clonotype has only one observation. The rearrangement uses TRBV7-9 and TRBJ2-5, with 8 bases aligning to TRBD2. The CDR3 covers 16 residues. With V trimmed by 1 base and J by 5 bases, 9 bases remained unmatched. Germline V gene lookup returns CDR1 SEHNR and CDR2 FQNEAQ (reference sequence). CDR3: CASSLGSRTSRETQYF. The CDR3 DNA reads TGTGCCAGCAGCTTAGGGTCCAGGACTAGCCGGGAGACCCAGTACTTC.

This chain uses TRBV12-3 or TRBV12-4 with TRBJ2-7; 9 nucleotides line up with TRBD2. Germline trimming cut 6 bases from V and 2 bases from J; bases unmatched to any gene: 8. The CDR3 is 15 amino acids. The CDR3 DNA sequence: TGTGCCAGCAGCTTCTCGACTAGCGGAACCTACGAGCAGTACTTC. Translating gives CASSFSTSGTYEQYF.

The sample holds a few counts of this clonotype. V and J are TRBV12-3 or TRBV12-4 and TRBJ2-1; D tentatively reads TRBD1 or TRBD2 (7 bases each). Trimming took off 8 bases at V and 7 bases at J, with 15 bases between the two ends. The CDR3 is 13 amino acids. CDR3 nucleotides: TGTGCCAGCGCCAGGGGGGGCCGGAATGAGCAGTTCTTC. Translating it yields CASARGGRNEQFF.

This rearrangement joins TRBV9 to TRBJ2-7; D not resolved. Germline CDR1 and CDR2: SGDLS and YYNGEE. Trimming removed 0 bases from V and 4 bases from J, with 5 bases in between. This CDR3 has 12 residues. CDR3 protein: CASSVEGYEQYF. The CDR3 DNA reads TGTGCCAGCAGCGTAGAGGGTTACGAGCAGTACTTC.

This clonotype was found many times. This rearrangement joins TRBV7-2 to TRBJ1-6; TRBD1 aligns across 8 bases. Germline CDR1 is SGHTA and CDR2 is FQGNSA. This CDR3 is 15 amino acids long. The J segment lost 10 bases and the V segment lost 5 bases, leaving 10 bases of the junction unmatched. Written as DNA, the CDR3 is TGTGCCAGCAGCCGGGTACAGGGGGGACGGTCACCCCTCCACTTT. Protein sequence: CASSRVQGGRSPLHF.

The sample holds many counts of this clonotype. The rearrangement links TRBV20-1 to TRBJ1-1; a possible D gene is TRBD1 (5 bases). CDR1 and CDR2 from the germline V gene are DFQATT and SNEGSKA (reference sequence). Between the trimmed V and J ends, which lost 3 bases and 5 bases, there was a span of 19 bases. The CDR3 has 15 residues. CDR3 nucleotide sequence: TGCAGTGCTAGGAGTACAGCCACCCGGGGGACTGAAGCTTTCTTT. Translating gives CSARSTATRGTEAFF.

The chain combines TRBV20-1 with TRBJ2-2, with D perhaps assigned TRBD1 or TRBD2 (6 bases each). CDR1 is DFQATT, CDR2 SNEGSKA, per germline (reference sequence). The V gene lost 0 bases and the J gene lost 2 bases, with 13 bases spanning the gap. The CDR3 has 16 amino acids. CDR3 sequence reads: CSARDPRGANTGELFF. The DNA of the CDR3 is TGCAGTGCTAGAGATCCGAGGGGGGCAAACACCGGGGAGCTGTTTTTT.

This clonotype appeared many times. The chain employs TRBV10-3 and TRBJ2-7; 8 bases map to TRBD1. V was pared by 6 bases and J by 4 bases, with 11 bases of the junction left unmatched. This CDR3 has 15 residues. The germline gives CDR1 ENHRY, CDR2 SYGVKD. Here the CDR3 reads CAIRGTGPEGYEQYF. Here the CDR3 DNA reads TGTGCCATCAGGGGGACAGGCCCCGAGGGGTACGAGCAGTACTTC.

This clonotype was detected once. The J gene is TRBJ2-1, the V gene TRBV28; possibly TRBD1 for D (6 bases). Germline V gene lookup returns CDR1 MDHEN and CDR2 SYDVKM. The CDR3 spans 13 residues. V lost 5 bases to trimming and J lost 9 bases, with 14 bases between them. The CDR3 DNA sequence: TGTGCCAGCAGTCGAACACAGGGAAGTGAGCAGTTCTTC. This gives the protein CASSRTQGSEQFF.

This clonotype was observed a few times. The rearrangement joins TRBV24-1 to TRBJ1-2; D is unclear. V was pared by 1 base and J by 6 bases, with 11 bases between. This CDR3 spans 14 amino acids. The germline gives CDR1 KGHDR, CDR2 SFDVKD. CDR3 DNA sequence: TGTGCCACCAGTGATTTCGGAGGGTTCGATGGCTACACCTTC. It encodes CATSDFGGFDGYTF.

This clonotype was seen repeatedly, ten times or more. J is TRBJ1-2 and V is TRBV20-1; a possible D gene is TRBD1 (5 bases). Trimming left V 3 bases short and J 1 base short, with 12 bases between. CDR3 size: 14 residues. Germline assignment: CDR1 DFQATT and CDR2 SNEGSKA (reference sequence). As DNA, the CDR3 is TGCAGTGCTAGTTACAGGCTACTTAACTATGGCTACACCTTC. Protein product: CSASYRLLNYGYTF.

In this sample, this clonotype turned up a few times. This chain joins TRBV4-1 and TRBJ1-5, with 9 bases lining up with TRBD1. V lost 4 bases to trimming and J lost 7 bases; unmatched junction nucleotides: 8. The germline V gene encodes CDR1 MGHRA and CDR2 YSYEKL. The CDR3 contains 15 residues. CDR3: CASSPSTGQGQPQHF. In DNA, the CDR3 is TGCGCCAGCAGCCCGAGTACGGGACAGGGCCAGCCCCAGCATTTT.

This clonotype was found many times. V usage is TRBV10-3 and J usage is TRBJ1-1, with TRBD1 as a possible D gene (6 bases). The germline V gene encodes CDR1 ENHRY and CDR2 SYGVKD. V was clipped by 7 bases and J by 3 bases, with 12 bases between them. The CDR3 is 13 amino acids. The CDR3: CAIKRGADTEAFF. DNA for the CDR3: TGTGCCATCAAAAGGGGGGCGGACACTGAAGCTTTCTTT.

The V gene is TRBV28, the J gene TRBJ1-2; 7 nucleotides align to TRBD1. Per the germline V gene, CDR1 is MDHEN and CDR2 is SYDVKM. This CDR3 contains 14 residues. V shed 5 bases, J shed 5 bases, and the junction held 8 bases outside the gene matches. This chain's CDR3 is CASSRLRGEYGYTF. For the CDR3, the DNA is TGTGCCAGCAGTAGACTCAGGGGGGAGTATGGCTACACCTTC.

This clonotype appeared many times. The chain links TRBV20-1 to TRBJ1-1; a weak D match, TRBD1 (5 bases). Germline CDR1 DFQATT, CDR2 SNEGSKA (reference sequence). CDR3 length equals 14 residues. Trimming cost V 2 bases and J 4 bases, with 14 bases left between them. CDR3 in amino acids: CSARIEGFSTEAFF. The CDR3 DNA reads TGCAGTGCTAGAATCGAGGGGTTTTCCACTGAAGCTTTCTTT.

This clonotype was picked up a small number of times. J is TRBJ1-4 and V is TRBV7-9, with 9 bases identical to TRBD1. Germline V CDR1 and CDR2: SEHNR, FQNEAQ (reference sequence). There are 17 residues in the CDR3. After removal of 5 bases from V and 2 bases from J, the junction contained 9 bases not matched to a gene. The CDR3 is CASSSGDRATTNEKLFF. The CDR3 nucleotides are TGTGCCAGCAGCAGTGGGGACAGGGCAACGACTAATGAAAAACTGTTTTTT. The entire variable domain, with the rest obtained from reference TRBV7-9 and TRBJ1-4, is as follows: DTGVSQNPRHKITKRGQNVTFRCDPISEHNRLYWYRQTLGQGPEFLTYFQNEAQLEKSRLLSDRFSAERPKGSFSTLEIQRTEQGDSAMYLCASSSGDRATTNEKLFFGSGTQLSVL.

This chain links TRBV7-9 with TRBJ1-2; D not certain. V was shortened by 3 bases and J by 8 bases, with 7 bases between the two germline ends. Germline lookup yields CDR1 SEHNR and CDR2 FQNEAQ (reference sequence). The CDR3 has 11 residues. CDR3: CASSFAEGYTF. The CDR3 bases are TGTGCCAGCAGCTTTGCGGAAGGCTACACCTTC.

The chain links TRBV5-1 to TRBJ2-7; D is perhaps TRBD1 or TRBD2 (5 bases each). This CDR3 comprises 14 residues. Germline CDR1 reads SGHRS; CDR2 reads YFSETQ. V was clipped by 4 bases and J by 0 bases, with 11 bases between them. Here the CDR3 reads CASSGMGVSYEQYF. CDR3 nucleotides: TGCGCCAGCAGCGGGATGGGGGTCTCCTACGAGCAGTACTTC.

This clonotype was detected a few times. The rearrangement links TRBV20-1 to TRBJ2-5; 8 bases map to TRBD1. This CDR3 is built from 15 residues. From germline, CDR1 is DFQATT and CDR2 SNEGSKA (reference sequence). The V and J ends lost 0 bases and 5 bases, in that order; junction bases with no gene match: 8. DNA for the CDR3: TGCAGTGCTAGAGATAAGGCCAGGGGGCTCGAGACCCAGTACTTC. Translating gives CSARDKARGLETQYF.

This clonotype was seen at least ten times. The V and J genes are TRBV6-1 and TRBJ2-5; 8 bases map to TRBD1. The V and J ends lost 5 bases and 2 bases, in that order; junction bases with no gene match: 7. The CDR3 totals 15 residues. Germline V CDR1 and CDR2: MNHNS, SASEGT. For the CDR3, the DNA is TGTGCCAGCAGTCAACTGACAGGGGATCAAGAGACCCAGTACTTC. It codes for CASSQLTGDQETQYF.